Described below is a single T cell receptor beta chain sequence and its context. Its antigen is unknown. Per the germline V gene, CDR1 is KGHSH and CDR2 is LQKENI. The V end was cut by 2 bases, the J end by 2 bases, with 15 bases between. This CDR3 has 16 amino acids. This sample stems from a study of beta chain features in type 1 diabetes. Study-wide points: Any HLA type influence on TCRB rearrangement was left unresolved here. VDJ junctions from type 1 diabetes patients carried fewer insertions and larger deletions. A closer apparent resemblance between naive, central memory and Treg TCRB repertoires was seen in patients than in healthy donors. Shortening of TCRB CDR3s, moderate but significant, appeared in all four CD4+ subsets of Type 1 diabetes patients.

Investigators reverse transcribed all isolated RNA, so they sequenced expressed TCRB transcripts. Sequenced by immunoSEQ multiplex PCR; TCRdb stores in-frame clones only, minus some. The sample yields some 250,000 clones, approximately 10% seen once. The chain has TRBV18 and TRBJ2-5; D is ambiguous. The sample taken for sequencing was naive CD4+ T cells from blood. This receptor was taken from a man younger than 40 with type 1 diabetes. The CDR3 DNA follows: TGTGCCAGCTCACCAAGAGAAGTGTACGGTCAAGAGACCCAGTACTTC. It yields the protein CASSPREVYGQETQYF.